The T cell receptor beta chain described here comes from a study of blood T cell repertoires in COVID-19. As processed by the authors: The authors estimated nucleated cell counts from reference gene primer amplification. TCRdb's table, derived via immunoSEQ multiplex PCR, lists solely in-frame clones and lacks some. For V, J and clone size, that table is used; D and trimming come from the DNA. This table holds approximately 160,000 clones, over 75% found once. Germline CDR1 reads SGHRS; CDR2 reads YFSETQ. V lost 0 bases and J lost 4, with 14 bases in between. The CDR3 spans 16 residues. This receptor was obtained from a middle-aged man who had recovered from COVID-19. The sequenced material came from PBMCs or T cells enriched from blood (not recorded which). V and J are TRBV5-1 and TRBJ1-3; D is ambiguous. The CDR3 nucleotides are TGCGCCAGCAGCTTGGATGGGAGTGGGTCGGGAAACACCATATATTTT. As protein: CASSLDGSGSGNTIYF.